The entry that follows covers one TCR beta chain sequence. The target of this receptor is not known. The library was obtained by the immunoSEQ multiplex PCR assay. The multiplex PCR relied on a mix of 60 forward primers for TCR Vbeta segments and 13 reverse primers for TCR Jbeta segments. The CDR3 region of rearranged TCR beta genes was amplified from genomic DNA by a multiplex PCR assay. The amplified TCR beta libraries were sequenced on the Illumina HiSeq System as 87-base-pair reads. For the original study's pipeline: In a later analysis, 80 million or so unique TCR beta chains were counted across the approximately 670 repertoires, and roughly 10 million of these chains were shared by at least two donors. Raw reads were error-corrected and collapsed into unique sequences by a nearest-neighbor algorithm in which closely related sequences were merged to remove PCR and sequencing errors. To assign V, D and J gene segments, CDR3 sequences were aligned to IMGT reference sequences. For a sequence to be retained, a match of at least six nucleotides was required to both a V gene segment and a J gene segment. Rearrangements were classified as productive when the CDR3 lacked stop codons and remained in frame with V and J, and all other rearrangements were classified as non-productive. Following IMGT convention, CDR3 was defined as the stretch from the second conserved V-encoded cysteine to the conserved J-encoded phenylalanine. Sequences without an unambiguous match to a single V gene segment were excluded from the earlier analysis of over 500 of the donors. An earlier analysis of 587 of the donors classified V segments as functional when productive rearrangements were above 56.7% and as segregating when the standard deviation between donors was above 5%. To diagnose cytomegalovirus status from the catalog of TCR beta chain sequences, a statistical classification framework was built. A later analysis assigned V and J genes by comparing TCR nucleotide sequences with IMGT/GENE-DB human TR gene sequences. In a later analysis, CDR3 sequences and most-parsimonious VDJ recombination scenarios were assigned using the TCRdist pipeline. In a later analysis, each TCR beta chain was defined by its CDR3 amino acid sequence together with its V-gene family, and reads without a unique V-gene family were excluded. In a later analysis, fewer than 650 highly shared, low-generation-probability nucleotide sequences were removed to address suspected cross-contamination and a sequencing artifact. A later analysis calculated a clonal expansion index for each public chain from normalized within-repertoire ranks of inferred template counts. In a later analysis, generation probabilities were computed using a VDJ recombination model fitted to out-of-frame rearrangements, and the results were checked against IGoR. A later analysis scored TCR-TCR, TCR-HLA and TCR-CMV co-occurrence with hypergeometric tests, applying a repertoire-size bias correction to TCR pairs. False discovery rates were estimated in a later analysis by permuting HLA or CMV assignments 20 times. A later analysis grouped co-occurring TCRs with DBSCAN, adding TCRdist sequence similarity when clustering within HLA-allele-positive subsets. For co-occurrence clustering, repertoires with fewer than 30,000 or more than 120,000 public chains were excluded, along with 4 to 6 repertoires with anomalous nucleotide sharing. Here the immuneACCESS table is served through TCRdb, limited to in-frame sequences with V and J called. Missing clones are a known gap in these copies; in checked studies unresolved V genes cover under half, and the rest lacks a known reason. V and J calls and clone size are as listed in that table; D and trimming were resolved from the DNA. The table of this sample itemizes about 32,000 clones. Approximately 4.8% of the sample belongs to the ten largest clones.

This specimen belongs to a study of cytomegalovirus exposure and HLA in healthy donors (TCRdb year 2017). Background for the entire study: An earlier analysis of about 530 of the donors reported approximately 280 Gb of sequence data and some 110 million unique TCR beta sequences obtained from about 180 million T cells. Among the 398 genotyped donors, 75% to 90% belonged to the genetic ancestry cluster associated with self-reported Caucasian donors. Donor age, sex, ethnicity and CMV serostatus were compiled alongside the repertoire data. To decide whether each TCR beta V gene segment behaved as functional or pseudogenic, an earlier analysis of 587 of the donors relied on high-throughput TCR beta sequencing. Along with the approximately 600-subject first cohort, a separate validation cohort of some 130 different subjects was used. The number of donors typed differed by locus, with about 629-630 for A, B, C, DRB1 and DQB1, 522 for DQA1, 606 for DPA1, and 400 to 490 for DPB1. Rather than drawing on any new phenotypic data, the later analysis identified candidate immune exposures from TCR beta sequences and the way those sequences occurred across donors. HLA typing covered class I and class II loci at four-digit resolution. All discovery cohort repertoires had been generated using a single sequencing platform. High-throughput TCR immunosequencing, statistical association of individual TCRs with disease status, and machine learning were combined to predict cytomegalovirus infection status. The study aimed to test whether signatures of past pathogen exposure could be identified by cataloging public T cell receptors. Four to six DR-DQ haplotypes were handled as single units for association and clustering, since linkage in the cohort was strong. Around 320 gigabases of sequencing data and 70 million to 85 million unique TCR sequences were included in an early release covering over 600 HLA-typed donors. Among 350 to 400 genotyped donors of the cohort, an average of about 240,000 unique TCR beta nucleotide sequences were sequenced per donor, around 20% of them non-productive. In a later analysis, previously published TCR beta repertoires from hundreds of donors were re-analyzed and high-resolution HLA genotyping was added so that TCR occurrence patterns could be studied. A later genetic analysis used genome-wide SNP genotypes for about three fifths of the 666 donors, treating that subset as a discovery cohort. The study profiled the T cell repertoires of some 610 subjects by immunosequencing and related them to cytomegalovirus serostatus. Study-wide conclusions, independent of this receptor: Compared with equally common non-associated chains, HLA-associated TCR beta chains in a later analysis were more clonally expanded and had lower generation probabilities. Cytomegalovirus status was reported to be diagnosed by the classifier with high specificity and sensitivity in both the original and validation cohorts. Linkage disequilibrium might explain the correlated functional status among segregating V segments, but an unknown experimental factor could not be ruled out. A later genetic analysis associated a missense DCLRE1C variant with V-gene and J-gene trimming of TCR beta chains, and an independent cohort replicated the association. A later analysis found that most CMV-associated TCR beta chains appeared HLA-restricted, with HLA associations seemingly driven largely by CMV exposure. A further reported finding was that TCR beta sequences accurately predicted the HLA-A and HLA-B alleles for most subjects in the first cohort. In vitro tests confirmed that a few of the cytomegalovirus-associated TCR beta chains recognize cytomegalovirus antigens. According to a later analysis, parvovirus B19, influenza, CMV and Epstein-Barr virus appeared linked to several top co-occurrence clusters. At a false discovery rate of 0.05, a later analysis linked 15,000 to 20,000 TCR beta sequences to specific HLA alleles. CMV serostatus was the only immune exposure information available for the cohort. The 87-base-pair reads could not distinguish some IMGT-functional V segments, including TRBV6-2 and TRBV6-3, so those segments were excluded. Roughly uniform sequencing depth across donors was assumed in presence/absence analyses, although this assumption may not hold. In the study, about 150 TCR beta chains were listed as associated with cytomegalovirus. The cohort was sequenced for TCR beta chains only, and without alpha or paired-chain data the features that could be detected were limited. In a later analysis, the rate of TCR association differed among HLA loci, with DRB1 alleles having the most associated TCRs and HLA-C alleles having the fewest. A cluster of highly shared sequence variants was judged likely to represent a technical artifact of the sequencing pipeline. An earlier analysis of 450 to 750 of the donors showed that most TCR beta V segments appeared in productive rearrangements either about 87% or about 30% of the time, which broadly matched IMGT annotations. The authors suggested that the approach could potentially be generalized to other disease states and immunological phenotypes. Most TCR sequences were observed very rarely across donors, whereas some public TCRs were present in many individuals. Because HLA typing was unavailable for some donors at each locus, only the typed subset was used in association tests. According to a later genetic analysis, donors in an Asian-associated ancestry cluster had fewer N-insertions in productive TCRs than the approximately 700-donor mean. The earlier analysis of some 560 of the donors excluded about 16 rarely observed V segments, including chromosome 9 orphons, because counts were too low. When HLA alleles, especially DR and DQ, strongly co-occurred, TCR associations were difficult to assign to individual alleles.

The cohort comprised fewer than 700 healthy bone marrow donors. All cohort members were sampled while nominally healthy, although unrecorded immune exposures were likely present. The donor was CMV seronegative and belonged to the group of over 300 seronegative cohort members. Every donor gave a peripheral blood sample, and the peripheral blood mononuclear cells from that sample were used for TCR beta sequencing. The Qiagen DNeasy Blood Extraction Kit was used to extract genomic DNA from the blood cell samples. The germline V gene (reference sequence) provides CDR1 WNHNN and CDR2 SYGVQD. The germline V end is reduced by 2 bases and the J end by 7 bases; junction bases left unmatched: 11. The CDR3 runs 17 residues from the cysteine to the phenylalanine. Left in the record is the CDR3 DNA by itself, 51 bases read in frame from the first base.

Sequenced material: PBMCs. The origin of this receptor is a female donor in good health and CMV-seronegative. This receptor chain uses TRBV10-1 and TRBJ2-2, and 9 junction bases match TRBD1. The CDR3 corresponds to CASSEPYRGRLHGELFF. The base sequence is TGCGCCAGCAGTGAGCCCTACAGGGGGCGCCTCCACGGGGAGCTGTTTTTT.